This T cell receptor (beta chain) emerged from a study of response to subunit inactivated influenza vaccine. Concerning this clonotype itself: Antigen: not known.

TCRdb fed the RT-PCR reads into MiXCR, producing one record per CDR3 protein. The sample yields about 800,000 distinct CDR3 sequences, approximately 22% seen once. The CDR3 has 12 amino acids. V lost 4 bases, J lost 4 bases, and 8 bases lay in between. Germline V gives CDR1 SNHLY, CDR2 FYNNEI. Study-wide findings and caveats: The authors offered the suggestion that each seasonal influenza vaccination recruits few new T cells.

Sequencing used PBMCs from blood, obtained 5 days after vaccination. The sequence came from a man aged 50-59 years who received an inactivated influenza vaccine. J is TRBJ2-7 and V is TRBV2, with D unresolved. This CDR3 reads CASSAKQYEQYF. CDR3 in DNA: TGTGCCAGCAGTGCGAAGCAGTACGAGCAGTACTTC.